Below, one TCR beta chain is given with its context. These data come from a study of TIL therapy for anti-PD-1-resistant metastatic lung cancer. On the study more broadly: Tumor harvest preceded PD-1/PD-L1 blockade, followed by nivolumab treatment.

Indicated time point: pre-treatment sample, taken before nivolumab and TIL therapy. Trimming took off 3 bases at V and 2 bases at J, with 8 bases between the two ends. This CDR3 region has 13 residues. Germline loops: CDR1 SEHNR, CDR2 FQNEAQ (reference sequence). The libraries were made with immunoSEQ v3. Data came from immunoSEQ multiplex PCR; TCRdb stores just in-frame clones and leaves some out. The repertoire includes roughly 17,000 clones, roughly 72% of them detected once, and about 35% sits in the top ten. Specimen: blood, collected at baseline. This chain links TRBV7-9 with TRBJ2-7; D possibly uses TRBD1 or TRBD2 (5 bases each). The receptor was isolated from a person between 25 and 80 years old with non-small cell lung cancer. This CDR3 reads CASSFGTTYEQYF. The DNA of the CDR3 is TGTGCCAGCAGCTTCGGGACCACCTACGAGCAGTACTTC.